Listed below are T cell receptor beta chains from one sample, sequenced in a study of blood T cells in healthy people across ages. From the 5' RACE reads, TCRdb called clonotypes with MiXCR, one entry per CDR3 protein. The sample consists of 1.5 million to 2 million distinct CDR3 sequences, about 49% of them appearing once. The sample consisted of blood. All receptors come from a middle-aged woman in good health. Both conserved end residues are trimmed from each CDR3.

cdr3_aa | j_call | v_call
SASRVRLSEAF | TRBJ1-1 | TRBV20-1
ASSLETGKAYEQY | TRBJ2-7 | TRBV5-1
ASSQGAGTSADEQY | TRBJ2-7 | TRBV7-9
ASSQSSTGTSTQETQY | TRBJ2-5 | TRBV4-1
ASSLGGAGLTYEQY | TRBJ2-7 | TRBV7-9
ASSQGQAGFTGELF | TRBJ2-2 | TRBV4-3
ASSEALRNTNYEQY | TRBJ2-7 | TRBV6-1
ASRPFGTGTGRNQETQY | TRBJ2-5 | TRBV7-9
ASRSRQGGGDQNSYNEQF | TRBJ2-1 | TRBV7-2
ASSYSEEESLRTGELF | TRBJ2-2 | TRBV6-5
SAHSGYQNNEQF | TRBJ2-1 | TRBV20-1
SARDLMGEAYEQY | TRBJ2-7 | TRBV20-1
SAVQGGEQY | TRBJ2-7 | TRBV20-1
ASGRTSGGNTGELF | TRBJ2-2 | TRBV7-9
ASSPVMASGGATYEQY | TRBJ2-7 | TRBV12-3/TRBV12-4
ASSLGTSGEQY | TRBJ2-7 | TRBV7-9
ASSYSRTAYNEQF | TRBJ2-1 | TRBV6-5
ASSDGQGTAYGYT | TRBJ1-2 | TRBV9
ASRRRESAQETQY | TRBJ2-5 | TRBV2
ASSGRMGTGFPYEQY | TRBJ2-7 | TRBV2
SVERGDRVAQY | TRBJ2-7 | TRBV29-1
SADRGLGSETQY | TRBJ2-5 | TRBV20-1
ATADGGPDTQY | TRBJ2-3 | TRBV24-1
ASSTQSGSPYEQY | TRBJ2-7 | TRBV5-1
ASTSVSIQETQY | TRBJ2-5 | TRBV7-2
SARGDSFDEQF | TRBJ2-1 | TRBV20-1
ASSGDRGKGSAYEQY | NA | TRBV6-1
ASSRRDFRNVGPQETQY | TRBJ2-5 | TRBV4-3
SVERDRAHQPQH | TRBJ1-5 | TRBV29-1
AISESGTGKIEKLF | TRBJ1-4 | TRBV10-3
ASSLELAGGVSYEQY | TRBJ2-7 | TRBV5-1
ASSQDPADSVNQPQH | TRBJ1-5 | TRBV4-3
ASSVGDSSQETQY | TRBJ2-5 | TRBV9
ASSQVVQGVTEAF | TRBJ1-1 | TRBV4-2
SVLTGTVAF | TRBJ1-1 | TRBV20-1
ASSSFGQGADNEQF | TRBJ2-1 | TRBV5-1
ASSFPAGEQY | TRBJ2-7 | TRBV12-3/TRBV12-4
ASSTSGGQSTDTQY | TRBJ2-3 | TRBV9
AGGTRYEQF | TRBJ2-1 | TRBV28
ASSESTGTATRWTQY | TRBJ2-5 | TRBV10-2
SADRRDGYGYT | TRBJ1-2 | TRBV20-1
ASSPKDGRPYGYT | TRBJ1-2 | TRBV4-3
ASSPQGFSGANVLT | TRBJ2-6 | TRBV27
ASSQAVRGEAF | TRBJ1-1 | TRBV4-3
ASSYQGSYNEQY | TRBJ2-7 | TRBV6-2/TRBV6-3
ASRTIRDNEQF | TRBJ2-1 | TRBV28
SAYTGSPYYSNQPQH | TRBJ1-5 | TRBV20-1
ASSERQGAEAF | TRBJ1-1 | TRBV2
SASARVQGYEQY | TRBJ2-7 | TRBV20-1